What follows are 20 T cell receptor beta chains derived from one specimen sequenced in a study of blood T cell repertoires in COVID-19. Sequencing was performed with immunoSEQ multiplex PCR; in TCRdb, only in-frame clones are kept and a portion is missing. The top ten hold over 3% of the sample, which has under 60,000 clones, 90% seen once. The sequencing input was peripheral blood. Receptors originate from a human donor in a cohort sampled during active COVID-19.

The chain carries TRBV5-1 and TRBJ2-3; 10 nucleotides line up with TRBD1. V shed 4 bases, J shed 4 bases, and the junction held 3 bases outside the gene matches. Germline CDR1 and CDR2: SGHRS and YFSETQ. The CDR3 length is 14 residues. The DNA of the CDR3 is TGCGCCAGCAGCAAAGGGACAGGGGCAGATACGCAGTATTTT. Translating gives CASSKGTGADTQYF.

About this clone itself: Germline and junction disagree at one end, which may indicate a read error. The chain links TRBV10-1 to TRBJ1-1; 9 nucleotides align to TRBD1. This CDR3 is built from 17 residues. CDR1 and CDR2 (germline): WNHNN, SYGVQD (reference sequence). CDR3 in amino acids: CASSETSGTGSERTLRF. CDR3 coding DNA: TGCGCCAGCAGTGAGACCTCCGGGACAGGGAGTGAGCGAACACTTCGCTTT.

This clone was counted a few times. The V gene is TRBV5-1, the J gene TRBJ2-2; tentatively, D is TRBD1 (6 bases). The germline gives CDR1 SGHRS, CDR2 YFSETQ. The CDR3 spans 12 residues. Trimming cost V 3 bases and J 6 bases, with 6 bases left between them. The CDR3 here is CASSSGAGELFF. Here the CDR3 DNA reads TGCGCCAGCAGCTCAGGGGCCGGGGAGCTGTTTTTT.

The chain uses TRBV5-1 and TRBJ2-7; 8 nucleotides agree with TRBD2. V lost 2 bases to trimming and J lost 1 base; unmatched junction nucleotides: 8. CDR1 is SGHRS and CDR2 is YFSETQ in the germline V gene. The CDR3 covers 16 residues. CDR3 residues: CASSFGSGGFSYEQYF. The CDR3 DNA sequence: TGCGCCAGCAGCTTTGGGAGCGGGGGATTTTCCTACGAGCAGTACTTC.

The gene calls are TRBV9 and TRBJ2-3; D is possibly TRBD1 (5 bases). This CDR3 comprises 14 residues. V lost 4 bases and J lost 5, with 14 bases in between. Germline values: CDR1 SGDLS, CDR2 YYNGEE. This CDR3 reads CASSPEGAEDTQYF. The CDR3 region has the DNA TGTGCCAGCAGCCCCGAAGGGGCGGAAGATACGCAGTATTTT.

This chain uses TRBV6-4 with TRBJ2-2; TRBD2 agrees at 7 bases. The germline V gene encodes CDR1 MRHNA and CDR2 SNTAGT. The CDR3 has 14 residues. V trimming: 3 bases; J trimming: 4 bases; junction bases outside the gene matches: 2. The CDR3 protein is CASSEVAGTGELFF. Here the CDR3 DNA reads TGTGCCAGCAGTGAGGTAGCGGGCACCGGGGAGCTGTTTTTT.

The chain has TRBV5-6 and TRBJ2-7; 7 nucleotides align to TRBD1. From germline, CDR1 is SGHDT and CDR2 YYEEEE. V lost 5 bases to trimming and J lost 0 bases; unmatched junction nucleotides: 8. This CDR3 comprises 15 residues. CDR3 residues: CASRQTGTASYEQYF. In DNA, the CDR3 is TGTGCCAGCAGACAAACCGGGACAGCCTCCTACGAGCAGTACTTC.

The chain recombines TRBV7-9 with TRBJ2-2; D is possibly TRBD1 (5 bases). Trimming removed 1 base from V and 6 bases from J, with 9 bases in between. CDR3 length: 14 residues. Germline values: CDR1 SEHNR, CDR2 FQNEAQ (reference sequence). CDR3 amino acids: CASSLGTNAGELFF. CDR3 sequence (DNA): TGTGCCAGCAGCTTAGGGACAAACGCCGGGGAGCTGTTTTTT.

V gene TRBV10-1 combines with J gene TRBJ2-3; 8 positions match TRBD1. The CDR3 extends over 16 amino acids. J lost 4 bases, V lost 3 bases, and 9 bases had no gene match. Germline V lookup: CDR1 WNHNN, CDR2 SYGVQD (reference sequence). CDR3 loop: CASSEPTGVRADTQYF. In nucleotides, the CDR3 is TGCGCCAGCAGTGAACCGACAGGGGTCCGGGCAGATACGCAGTATTTT.

The gene calls are TRBV30 and TRBJ1-2; D is possibly TRBD1 (6 bases). The germline V and J ends were trimmed by 3 bases and 6 bases, with 17 bases remaining between them. The CDR3 spans 14 residues. CDR1 is GTSNPN, CDR2 SVGIG, per germline (reference sequence). CDR3 coding DNA: TGTGCCTGGAGCCTATTGGGGGCATTGGATGGCTACACCTTC. Translated: CAWSLLGALDGYTF.

The rearrangement links TRBV29-1 to TRBJ1-1; TRBD1 is a possible D gene (6 bases). The length of the CDR3 is 12 residues. CDR1 SQVTM and CDR2 ANQGSEA come from the germline V gene. Trimming removed 4 bases at V and 4 bases at J, with 10 bases between. For the CDR3, the DNA is TGCAGCGTTGTAAGAGGGGGCACTGAAGCTTTCTTT. Its translation is CSVVRGGTEAFF.

V usage is TRBV19 and J usage is TRBJ2-3; 12 bases map to TRBD2. Germline-derived CDR1 and CDR2 are LNHDA and SQIVND (reference sequence). Trimming took 6 bases from V and 7 from J; bases not matched to a gene: 8. This CDR3 has 15 residues. In DNA form, the CDR3 reads TGTGCCAGTAGGCTAGCGGGAGGGCTTGGTAATACGCAGTATTTT. The encoded protein is CASRLAGGLGNTQYF.

The J gene is TRBJ1-1, the V gene TRBV18; D uncertain. V dropped 3 bases and J dropped 0 bases, with 11 bases sitting between them. CDR1 and CDR2 from the germline V gene are KGHSH and LQKENI. CDR3 size: 15 residues. The CDR3 DNA reads as TGTGCCAGCTCACCCACAGAGAACATGAACACTGAAGCTTTCTTT. Amino acids: CASSPTENMNTEAFF.

The chain employs TRBV28 and TRBJ2-1; weak D call: TRBD1 (6 bases). Trimming stripped 6 bases from V and 9 bases from J, with 18 bases between. The CDR3 consists of 14 residues. The germline V gene has CDR1 MDHEN and CDR2 SYDVKM. CDR3 coding DNA: TGTGCCAGCAGCTCCCCGGACAGCGGCGGTGAGCAGTTCTTC. This encodes CASSSPDSGGEQFF.

The CDR3 bases are TGTGCCAGCAGCACGGGACTTCTCACAGATACGCAGTATTTT. Translation gives CASSTGLLTDTQYF. The V gene is TRBV5-8, the J gene TRBJ2-3; TRBD2 is a possible D gene (6 bases). Trimming stripped 4 bases from V and 2 bases from J, with 11 bases between. The CDR3 consists of 14 residues. Germline-derived CDR1 and CDR2 are SGHTS and YDEGEE.

This sequence joins TRBV28 and TRBJ1-2; 7 bases align to TRBD1. CDR3 length equals 13 residues. In germline, CDR1 is MDHEN, CDR2 SYDVKM. V was pared by 6 bases and J by 4 bases, with 5 bases of the junction left unmatched. Written as DNA, the CDR3 is TGTGCCAGCAGGGGGGACAGTGGCTATGGCTACACCTTC. Amino acid sequence: CASRGDSGYGYTF.

The chain joins TRBV13 to TRBJ2-7; TRBD2 agrees at 10 bases. With V trimmed by 0 bases and J by 7 bases, 6 bases remained unmatched. Per the germline V gene, CDR1 is PRHDT and CDR2 is FYEKMQ (reference sequence). There are 15 residues in the CDR3. The CDR3 protein is CASSLGLAGVGEQYF. The CDR3 DNA sequence: TGTGCCAGCAGCTTAGGCCTAGCGGGAGTCGGAGAGCAGTACTTC.

This clone was observed a few times. The chain has TRBV9 and TRBJ1-6; maybe TRBD1 (6 bases). Germline V gene data show CDR1 as SGDLS and CDR2 as YYNGEE. Trimming stripped 0 bases from V and 5 bases from J, with 9 bases between. There are 15 residues in the CDR3. The CDR3 DNA reads TGTGCCAGCAGCGTAGGGACAGTTAATAATTCACCCCTCCACTTT. It translates to CASSVGTVNNSPLHF.

Only one count was recorded for this clone. The gene calls are TRBV5-5 and TRBJ2-3; tentatively, D is TRBD2 (7 bases). Germline-derived CDR1 and CDR2 are SGHKS and YYEKEE (reference sequence). The CDR3 extends over 15 amino acids. V was clipped by 2 bases and J by 6 bases, with 16 bases between them. CDR3 nucleotides: TGTGCCAGCAGCTTAGCGGGACACCCCGGGGATACGCAGTATTTT. Translated, it gives CASSLAGHPGDTQYF.

The V and J genes are TRBV14 and TRBJ2-3; 11 bases are shared with TRBD2. Germline lookup yields CDR1 SGHDN and CDR2 FVKESK. V lost 2 bases and J lost 5; bases outside the gene matches: 6. The CDR3 is made up of 16 amino acids. The CDR3, as DNA: TGTGCCAGCAGCCAATTCCTAGCGGGAGGAGGAGATACGCAGTATTTT. Protein: CASSQFLAGGGDTQYF.